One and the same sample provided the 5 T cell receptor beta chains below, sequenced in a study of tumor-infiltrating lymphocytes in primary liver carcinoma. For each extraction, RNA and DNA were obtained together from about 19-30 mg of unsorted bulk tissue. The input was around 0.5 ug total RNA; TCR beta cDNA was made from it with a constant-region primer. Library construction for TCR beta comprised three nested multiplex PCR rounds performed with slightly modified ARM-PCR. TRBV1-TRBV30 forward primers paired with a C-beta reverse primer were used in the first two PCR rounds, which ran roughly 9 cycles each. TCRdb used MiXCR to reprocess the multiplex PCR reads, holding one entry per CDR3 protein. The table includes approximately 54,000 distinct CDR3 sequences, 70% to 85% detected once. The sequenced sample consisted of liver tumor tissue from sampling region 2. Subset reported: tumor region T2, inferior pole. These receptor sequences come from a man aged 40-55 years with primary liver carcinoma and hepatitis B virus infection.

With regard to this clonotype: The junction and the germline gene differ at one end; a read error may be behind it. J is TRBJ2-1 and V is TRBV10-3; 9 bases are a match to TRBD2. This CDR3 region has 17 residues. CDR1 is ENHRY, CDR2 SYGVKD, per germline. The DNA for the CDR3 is TGTGCCATCAGTGTGTCGACTAGCGGAGGCTCCTACAATGAGCAGCTCTTC. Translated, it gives CAISVSTSGGSYNEQLF.

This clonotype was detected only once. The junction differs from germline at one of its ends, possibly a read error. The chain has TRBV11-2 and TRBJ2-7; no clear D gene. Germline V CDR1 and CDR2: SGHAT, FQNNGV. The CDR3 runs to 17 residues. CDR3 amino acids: CAISLDPFLYLSYERYF. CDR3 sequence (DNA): TGTGCCATCAGCTTAGACCCATTTTTGTACCTCTCCTACGAGCGGTACTTC.

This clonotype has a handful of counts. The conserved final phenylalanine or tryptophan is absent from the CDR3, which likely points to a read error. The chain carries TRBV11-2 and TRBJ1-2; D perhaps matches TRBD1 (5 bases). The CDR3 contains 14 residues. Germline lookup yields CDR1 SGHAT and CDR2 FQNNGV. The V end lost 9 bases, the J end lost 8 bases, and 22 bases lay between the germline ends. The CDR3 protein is CASREKDTTYGYTL. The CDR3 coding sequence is TGTGCCAGTAGAGAGAAGGACACCACCTACGGCTACACCTTG.

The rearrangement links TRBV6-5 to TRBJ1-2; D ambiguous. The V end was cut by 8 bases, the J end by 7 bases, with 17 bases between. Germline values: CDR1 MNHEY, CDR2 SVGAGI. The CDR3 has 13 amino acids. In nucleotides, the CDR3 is TGTGCCAGCTCCAGAGAGTCGCGACGTGGCTACACCTTC. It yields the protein CASSRESRRGYTF.

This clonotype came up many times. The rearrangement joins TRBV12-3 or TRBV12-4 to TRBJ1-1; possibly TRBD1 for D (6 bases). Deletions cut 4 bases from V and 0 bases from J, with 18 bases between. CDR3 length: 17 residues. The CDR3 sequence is CASSSAWGTSMNTEAFF. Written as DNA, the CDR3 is TGTGCCAGCAGTTCAGCCTGGGGGACATCAATGAACACTGAAGCTTTCTTT.